The 29 T cell receptor beta chains below come from one sample, sequenced in a study of shared clonotypes between healthy human individuals. TCRdb's copy holds only in-frame clones and misses some; the assay was immunoSEQ multiplex PCR. The sample includes about 2.4 million clones, 93% of them seen just once. Specimen: naive CD4+ T cells from PBMCs. Subset described: CD45RA+ positively selected. These receptors all come from a man between 18 and 29 years old in good health. Some clones in this sample may be carry-over from other donors' samples.

On this clone: At the DNA level, this CDR3 is encoded by other sequences in the same sample as well. The J gene is TRBJ1-2, the V gene TRBV7-9; D perhaps matches TRBD1 (5 bases). Trimming took off 3 bases at V and 4 bases at J, with 12 bases between the two ends. Germline V gives CDR1 SEHNR, CDR2 FQNEAQ (reference sequence). The CDR3 sequence is 14 residues long. The CDR3 reads CASSFGTGGYGYTF. The CDR3 bases are TGTGCCAGCAGCTTCGGTACAGGAGGCTATGGCTACACCTTC.

V usage is TRBV27 and J usage is TRBJ2-5; D is unclear. From germline, CDR1 is MNHEY and CDR2 SMNVEV (reference sequence). V gave up 3 bases and J gave up 5 bases, with 10 bases separating them. The CDR3 consists of 13 residues. In DNA, the CDR3 is TGTGCCAGCAGTTTCAATGTGGGGGAGACCCAGTACTTC. This gives the protein CASSFNVGETQYF.

The CDR3 sequence is CASSGGWGSGNTIYF. The CDR3 nucleotides read TGTGCCAGCAGCGGGGGATGGGGTTCTGGAAACACCATATATTTT. The chain combines TRBV7-6 with TRBJ1-3; a possible D gene is TRBD1 (5 bases). V was trimmed by 5 bases and J by 1 base, leaving 12 bases between them. This CDR3 is built from 15 residues. Germline V gene data show CDR1 as SGHVS and CDR2 as FNYEAQ.

The chain carries TRBV2 and TRBJ1-5; no definite D call. CDR1 and CDR2 from the germline V gene are SNHLY and FYNNEI. The CDR3 totals 14 residues. V lost 6 bases and J 5 bases, leaving 14 bases between the germline ends. The chain's CDR3 is CASSAKAGYQPQHF. The CDR3 DNA follows: TGTGCCAGCAGCGCAAAGGCTGGGTATCAGCCCCAGCATTTT.

This clone occurred once. This chain links TRBV7-9 with TRBJ1-2; D gene unclear. CDR3 size: 15 residues. V was trimmed by 0 bases and J by 6 bases, leaving 14 bases between them. Germline V gives CDR1 SEHNR, CDR2 FQNEAQ (reference sequence). The CDR3 nucleotides read TGTGCCAGCAGCTTAGCTGCGGGTACCGGTCATGGCTACACCTTC. As protein: CASSLAAGTGHGYTF.

J is TRBJ2-2 and V is TRBV29-1, with D possibly matching TRBD2 (6 bases). The CDR3 has 14 residues. Germline V CDR1 and CDR2: SQVTM, ANQGSEA. V was clipped by 5 bases and J by 6 bases, with 16 bases between them. The chain's CDR3 is CSVLKSGRSGELFF. The CDR3, as DNA: TGCAGCGTTTTAAAGTCAGGGAGGTCCGGGGAGCTGTTTTTT.

The table lists this clone with a count of one. V and J are TRBV19 and TRBJ1-2; D is undetermined. Germline CDR1 reads LNHDA; CDR2 reads SQIVND (reference sequence). The V gene lost 3 bases and the J gene lost 8 bases, with 19 bases spanning the gap. CDR3 length equals 15 residues. The CDR3, as DNA: TGTGCCAGTAGTATGATTGGGGTAGGAGTGTACGGCTACACCTTC. This gives the protein CASSMIGVGVYGYTF.

This clone was seen only once. The chain links TRBV19 to TRBJ1-5; possibly TRBD1 for D (5 bases). Germline V lookup: CDR1 LNHDA, CDR2 SQIVND (reference sequence). V dropped 3 bases and J dropped 0 bases, with 6 bases sitting between them. CDR3 size: 14 residues. The CDR3 here is CASSMGVSNQPQHF. The CDR3 region has the DNA TGTGCCAGTAGTATGGGGGTTAGCAATCAGCCCCAGCATTTT. The entire variable domain, with the rest obtained from reference TRBV19 and TRBJ1-5, is as follows: DGGITQSPKYLFRKEGQNVTLSCEQNLNHDAMYWYRQDPGQGLRLIYYSQIVNDFQKGDIAEGYSVSREKKESFPLTVTSAQKNPTAFYLCASSMGVSNQPQHFGDGTRLSIL.

About this clone itself: In the same sample, other DNA sequences code for this CDR3. The rearrangement uses TRBV2 and TRBJ1-1; D is undetermined. CDR1 and CDR2 from the germline V gene are SNHLY and FYNNEI. CDR3 length: 12 residues. Trimming pared 6 bases from V and 0 bases from J, leaving 5 bases between. This CDR3 reads CASRLMNTEAFF. The CDR3 nucleotides read TGTGCCAGCAGACTAATGAACACTGAAGCTTTCTTT.

The V gene is TRBV5-1, the J gene TRBJ2-1; 10 positions match TRBD1. Losses at the gene ends were 3 bases for V and 7 bases for J; bases not matched to a gene: 7. This CDR3 is built from 15 residues. Germline V gene sequence: CDR1 SGHRS, CDR2 YFSETQ. The CDR3 protein is CASSYDRGRRNEQFF. The CDR3 DNA sequence: TGCGCCAGCAGCTACGACAGGGGGCGCAGGAATGAGCAGTTCTTC.

The rearrangement joins TRBV6-5 to TRBJ2-5; tentatively, D is TRBD1 (5 bases). The J call may be wrong; the DNA end is better matched by TRBJ2-7. This CDR3 region has 14 residues. Germline V CDR1 and CDR2: MNHEY, SVGAGI. In DNA form, the CDR3 reads TGTGCCAGCAGTTACTCCAGACAGTCCTACGAGCAGTACTTC. Residues: CASSYSRQSYEQYF.

The chain uses TRBV7-8 and TRBJ1-4, with TRBD1 matching 7 bases. CDR3 length: 14 amino acids. Trimming at V came to 6 bases and at J to 6 bases, leaving 7 bases not matched to a gene. Germline V CDR1 and CDR2: SGHVS, FQNEAQ. The CDR3 sequence: CASRKGGGDEKLFF. The CDR3 DNA follows: TGTGCCAGCAGGAAAGGGGGCGGGGATGAAAAACTGTTTTTT.

The chain links TRBV9 to TRBJ2-6; 9 bases match TRBD1. Germline V CDR1 and CDR2: SGDLS, YYNGEE. The CDR3 runs to 18 residues. The ends lost 1 base at V and 1 base at J; junction bases unmatched: 6. CDR3: CASSVRQGDRSGANVLTF. The CDR3 DNA reads as TGTGCCAGCAGCGTAAGACAGGGGGATAGGTCTGGGGCCAACGTCCTGACTTTC.

This chain uses TRBV9 with TRBJ2-5, with D perhaps TRBD1 or TRBD2 (7 bases each). CDR1 and CDR2 from the germline V gene are SGDLS and YYNGEE. Deletions cut 6 bases from V and 11 bases from J, with 23 bases between. The CDR3 has 14 residues. The CDR3 DNA reads TGTGCCAGCAACTGGGGAGGGGGCTCTGAGGAGCAGTACTTC. It codes for CASNWGGGSEEQYF.

V is TRBV9 and J is TRBJ2-1, with TRBD2 identical over 7 bases. The CDR3 runs 16 residues. CDR1 SGDLS and CDR2 YYNGEE come from the germline V gene. V lost 3 bases and J lost 4; bases outside the gene matches: 10. The CDR3 nucleotides read TGTGCCAGCAGCGGCGGGAGCGGGATGAGGTACAATGAGCAGTTCTTC. Encoded protein: CASSGGSGMRYNEQFF.

The chain combines TRBV4-2 with TRBJ2-3; 8 bases line up with TRBD2. Looked up from germline, CDR1 is LGHNA and CDR2 is YNFKEQ. Losses at the gene ends were 2 bases for V and 5 bases for J; bases not matched to a gene: 12. The CDR3 has 17 residues. The CDR3 DNA sequence: TGTGCCAGCAGCCAATATCCAGCGGGAGTGGAGGAAGATACGCAGTATTTT. As protein: CASSQYPAGVEEDTQYF.

This clone was seen just once. This chain joins TRBV28 and TRBJ1-2; 9 bases are shared with TRBD1. The V segment lost 3 bases and the J segment 8 bases; nucleotides outside the gene matches: 10. The germline V gene encodes CDR1 MDHEN and CDR2 SYDVKM. This CDR3 has 15 residues. This CDR3 is CASSFKGDRVSGYTF. The CDR3 DNA reads TGTGCCAGCAGTTTTAAGGGGGACAGGGTATCCGGCTACACCTTC.

The V call is TRBV19, the J call TRBJ1-5; TRBD1 matches 7 bases. Trimming took 5 bases from V and 0 from J; bases not matched to a gene: 4. CDR1 LNHDA and CDR2 SQIVND come from the germline V gene (reference sequence). The CDR3 length is 15 residues. CDR3 region: CASSGQEYSNQPQHF. The CDR3 bases are TGTGCCAGTAGTGGACAGGAATATAGCAATCAGCCCCAGCATTTT.

The chain recombines TRBV29-1 with TRBJ1-5; the D is unclear. V dropped 5 bases and J dropped 0 bases, with 8 bases sitting between them. The CDR3 contains 13 residues. The V gene's germline CDR1 is SQVTM and CDR2 ANQGSEA. The CDR3 region has the DNA TGCAGCGTTCGGGCAGGTAGCAATCAGCCCCAGCATTTT. This codes for CSVRAGSNQPQHF.

This chain uses TRBV11-1 with TRBJ2-3; the D is unclear. The V gene lost 1 base and the J gene lost 2 bases, with 10 bases spanning the gap. The CDR3 extends over 15 amino acids. Looked up from germline, CDR1 is SGHAT and CDR2 is FQDESV (reference sequence). The CDR3 protein is CASSLVANPTDTQYF. DNA for the CDR3: TGTGCCAGCAGCTTAGTGGCTAACCCCACAGATACGCAGTATTTT.

The chain recombines TRBV5-1 with TRBJ2-3; D might be TRBD1 (5 bases). The germline gives CDR1 SGHRS, CDR2 YFSETQ. The CDR3 runs 13 residues. V lost 4 bases and J 4 bases, leaving 10 bases between the germline ends. CDR3 DNA: TGCGCCAGCAGCATAGACAGTCCAGATACGCAGTATTTT. It codes for CASSIDSPDTQYF. The whole variable domain, filled in from reference TRBV5-1 and TRBJ2-3, reads KAGVTQTPRYLIKTRGQQVTLSCSPISGHRSVSWYQQTPGQGLQFLFEYFSETQRNKGNFPGRFSGRQFSNSRSEMNVSTLELGDSALYLCASSIDSPDTQYFGPGTRLTVL.

The rearrangement links TRBV7-8 to TRBJ1-5, with a weak D call TRBD1 (6 bases). Per germline, CDR1 SGHVS and CDR2 FQNEAQ. The CDR3 totals 17 residues. The germline V and J ends were trimmed by 0 bases and 2 bases, with 14 bases remaining between them. CDR3 loop: CASSLAPRGPRNQPQHF. CDR3 DNA: TGTGCCAGCAGCTTAGCGCCTCGGGGGCCCCGCAATCAGCCCCAGCATTTT.

The chain combines TRBV6-5 with TRBJ2-2; D unclear. The germline gives CDR1 MNHEY, CDR2 SVGAGI. V lost 10 bases to trimming and J lost 0 bases, with 15 bases between them. The CDR3 runs 15 residues. CDR3 DNA sequence: TGTGCCACCCGTGTGATTGGGACGAACACCGGGGAGCTGTTTTTT. Protein: CATRVIGTNTGELFF.

This chain links TRBV1 with TRBJ2-7; TRBD2 reflects the table's D call only, with no check against the DNA. TRBV1 is a pseudogene locus. The CDR3 covers 17 residues. The CDR3 loop reads CTSSLRTSGRERYEQYF. CDR3 sequence (DNA): TGCACCAGCAGCCTAAGGACTAGCGGGAGGGAGAGATACGAGCAGTACTTC.

This clone was recorded only once. The rearrangement joins TRBV28 to TRBJ1-2; perhaps TRBD1 as D (5 bases). This CDR3 spans 17 amino acids. The germline CDR1 and CDR2 sequences are MDHEN and SYDVKM. V was clipped by 5 bases and J by 0 bases, with 19 bases between them. This chain's CDR3 is CASSLLTGPRPNYGYTF. The CDR3 nucleotides read TGTGCCAGCAGTCTCTTAACAGGCCCCAGACCTAACTATGGCTACACCTTC.

The chain combines TRBV19 with TRBJ2-1; 10 positions match TRBD2. This CDR3 has 19 residues. V shed 7 bases and J 3 bases; nucleotides not matched to a gene: 18. From germline, CDR1 is LNHDA and CDR2 SQIVND (reference sequence). CDR3 bases: TGTGCCAGTACCCGCGGCAGGCGTGGACTAGCGGATAACTACAATGAGCAGTTCTTC. This sequence encodes CASTRGRRGLADNYNEQFF.

The CDR3 sequence: CASRREGLRPETQYF. DNA for the CDR3: TGTGCCAGCCGCCGGGAGGGTTTACGCCCTGAGACCCAGTACTTC. This chain joins TRBV27 and TRBJ2-5, with TRBD2 identical over 8 bases. V was clipped by 8 bases and J by 5 bases; unmatched bases: 13. The CDR3 contains 15 residues. The germline CDR1 and CDR2 sequences are MNHEY and SMNVEV (reference sequence).

The chain combines TRBV19 with TRBJ1-3; no reliable D call. Germline-derived CDR1 and CDR2 are LNHDA and SQIVND (reference sequence). This CDR3 spans 12 amino acids. Trimming removed 2 bases from V and 4 bases from J, with 3 bases in between. The CDR3 sequence: CASSINGNTIYF. The CDR3, as DNA: TGTGCCAGTAGTATAAACGGAAACACCATATATTTT.

The V gene is TRBV28, the J gene TRBJ2-7, with TRBD1 identical over 8 bases. CDR1 MDHEN and CDR2 SYDVKM come from the germline V gene. V dropped 3 bases and J dropped 4; count of bases not matched to a gene: 8. This CDR3 has 15 residues. CDR3 coding DNA: TGTGCCAGCAGTTTTCTGGACAGGGTCTGTTACGAGCAGTACTTC. Its translation is CASSFLDRVCYEQYF.